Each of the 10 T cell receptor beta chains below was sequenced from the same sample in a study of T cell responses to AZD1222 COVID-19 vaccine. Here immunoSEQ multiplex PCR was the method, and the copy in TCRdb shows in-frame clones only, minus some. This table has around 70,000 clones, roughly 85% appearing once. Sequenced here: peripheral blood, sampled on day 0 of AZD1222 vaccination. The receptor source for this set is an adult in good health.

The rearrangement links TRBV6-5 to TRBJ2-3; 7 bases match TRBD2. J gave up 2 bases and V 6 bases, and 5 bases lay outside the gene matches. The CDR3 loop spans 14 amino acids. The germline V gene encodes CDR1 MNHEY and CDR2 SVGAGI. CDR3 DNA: TGTGCCAGCAGGCCGGGGGGTTTCACAGATACGCAGTATTTT. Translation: CASRPGGFTDTQYF.

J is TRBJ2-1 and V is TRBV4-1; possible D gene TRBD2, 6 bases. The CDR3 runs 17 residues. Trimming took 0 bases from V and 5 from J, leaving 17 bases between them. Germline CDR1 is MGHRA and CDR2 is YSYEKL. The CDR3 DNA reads TGCGCCAGCAGCCAAGAGCCGGGCGGGAAGCCCAACAATGAGCAGTTCTTC. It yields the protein CASSQEPGGKPNNEQFF.

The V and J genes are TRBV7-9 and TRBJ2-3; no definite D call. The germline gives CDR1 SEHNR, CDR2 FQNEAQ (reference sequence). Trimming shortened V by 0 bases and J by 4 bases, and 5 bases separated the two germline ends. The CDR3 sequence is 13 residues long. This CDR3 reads CASSLAGSDTQYF. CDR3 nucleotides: TGTGCCAGCAGCTTAGCAGGGTCAGATACGCAGTATTTT.

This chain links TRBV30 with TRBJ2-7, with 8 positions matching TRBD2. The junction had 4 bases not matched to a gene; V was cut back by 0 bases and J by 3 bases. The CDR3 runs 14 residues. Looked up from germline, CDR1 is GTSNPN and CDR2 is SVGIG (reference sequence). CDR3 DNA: TGTGCCTGGAGTGTAGGGCGGGGGGTCTACGAGCAGTACTTC. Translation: CAWSVGRGVYEQYF.

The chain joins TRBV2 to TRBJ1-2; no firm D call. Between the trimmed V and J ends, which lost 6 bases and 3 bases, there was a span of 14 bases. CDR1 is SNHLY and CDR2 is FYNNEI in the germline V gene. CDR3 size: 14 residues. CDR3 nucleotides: TGTGCCAGCAGATATTATTTACTCGACTATGGCTACACCTTC. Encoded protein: CASRYYLLDYGYTF.

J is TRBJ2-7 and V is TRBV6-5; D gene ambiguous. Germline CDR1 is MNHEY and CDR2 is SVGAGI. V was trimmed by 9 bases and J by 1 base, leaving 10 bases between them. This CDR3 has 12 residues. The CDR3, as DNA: TGTGCCAGTTTTTCGGTTTCCTACGAGCAGTACTTC. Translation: CASFSVSYEQYF.

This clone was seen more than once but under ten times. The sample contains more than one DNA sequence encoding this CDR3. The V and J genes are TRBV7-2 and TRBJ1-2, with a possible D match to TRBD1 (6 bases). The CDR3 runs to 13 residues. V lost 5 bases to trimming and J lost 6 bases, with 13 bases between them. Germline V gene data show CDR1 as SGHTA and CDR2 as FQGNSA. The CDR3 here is CASSDGQSDGYTF. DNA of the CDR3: TGTGCCAGCAGCGATGGACAGTCCGATGGCTACACCTTC.

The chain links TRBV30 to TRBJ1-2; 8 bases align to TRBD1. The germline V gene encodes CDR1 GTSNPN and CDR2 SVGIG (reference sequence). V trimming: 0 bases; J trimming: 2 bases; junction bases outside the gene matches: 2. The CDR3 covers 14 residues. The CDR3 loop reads CAWSVRQGNYGYTF. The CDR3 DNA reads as TGTGCCTGGAGTGTAAGACAGGGGAACTATGGCTACACCTTC.

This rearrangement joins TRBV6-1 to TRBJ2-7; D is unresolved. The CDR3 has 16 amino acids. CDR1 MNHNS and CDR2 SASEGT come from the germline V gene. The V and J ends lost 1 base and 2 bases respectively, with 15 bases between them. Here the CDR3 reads CASSEEGPAVTYEQYF. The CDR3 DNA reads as TGTGCCAGCAGTGAAGAAGGACCCGCCGTCACCTACGAGCAGTACTTC.

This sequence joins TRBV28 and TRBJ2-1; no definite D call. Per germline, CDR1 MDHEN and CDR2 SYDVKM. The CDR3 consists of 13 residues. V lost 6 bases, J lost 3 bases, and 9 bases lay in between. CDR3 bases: TGTGCCAGCAGCACCATAGACTACAATGAGCAGTTCTTC. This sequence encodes CASSTIDYNEQFF.